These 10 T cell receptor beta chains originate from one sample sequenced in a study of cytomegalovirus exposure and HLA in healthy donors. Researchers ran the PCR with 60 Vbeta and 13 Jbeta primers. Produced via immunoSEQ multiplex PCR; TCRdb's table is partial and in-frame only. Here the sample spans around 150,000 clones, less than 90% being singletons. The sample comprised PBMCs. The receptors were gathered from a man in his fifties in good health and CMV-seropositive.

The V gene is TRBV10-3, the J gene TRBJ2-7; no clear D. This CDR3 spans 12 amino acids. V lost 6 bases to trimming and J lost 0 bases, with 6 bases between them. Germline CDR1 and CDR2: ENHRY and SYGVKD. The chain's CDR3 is CAIRALSYEQYF. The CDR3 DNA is TGTGCCATCAGGGCTCTCTCCTACGAGCAGTACTTC.

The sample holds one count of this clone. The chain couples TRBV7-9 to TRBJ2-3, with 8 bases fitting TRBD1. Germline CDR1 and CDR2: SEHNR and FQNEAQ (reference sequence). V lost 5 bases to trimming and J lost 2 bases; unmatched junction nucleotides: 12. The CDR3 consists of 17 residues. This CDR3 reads CASSGCGQGALTDTQYF. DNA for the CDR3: TGTGCCAGCAGCGGTTGTGGGCAGGGGGCACTCACAGATACGCAGTATTTT.

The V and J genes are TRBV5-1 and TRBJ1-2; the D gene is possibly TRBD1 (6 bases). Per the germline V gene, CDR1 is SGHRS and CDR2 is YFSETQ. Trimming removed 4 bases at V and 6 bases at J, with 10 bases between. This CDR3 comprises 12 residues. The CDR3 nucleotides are TGCGCCAGCAGCCCGGACAGAAATGGCTACACCTTC. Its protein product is CASSPDRNGYTF.

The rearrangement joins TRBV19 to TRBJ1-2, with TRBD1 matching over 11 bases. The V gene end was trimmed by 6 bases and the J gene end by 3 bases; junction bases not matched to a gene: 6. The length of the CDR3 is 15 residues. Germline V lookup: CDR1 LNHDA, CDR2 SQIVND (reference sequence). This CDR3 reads CASRDRDRGDYGYTF. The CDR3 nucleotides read TGTGCCAGTAGGGACCGGGACAGGGGGGACTATGGCTACACCTTC.

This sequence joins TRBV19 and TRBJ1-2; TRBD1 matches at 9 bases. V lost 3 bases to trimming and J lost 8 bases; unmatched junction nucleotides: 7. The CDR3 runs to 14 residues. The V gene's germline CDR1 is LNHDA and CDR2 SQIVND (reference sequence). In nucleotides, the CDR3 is TGTGCCAGTAGTATCCTTGGGACAGGGAGCGGCTACACCTTC. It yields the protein CASSILGTGSGYTF.

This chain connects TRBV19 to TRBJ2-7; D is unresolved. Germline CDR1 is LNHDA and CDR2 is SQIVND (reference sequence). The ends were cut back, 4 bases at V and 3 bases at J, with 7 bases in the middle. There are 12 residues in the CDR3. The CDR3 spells CASSSSGYEQYF. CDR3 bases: TGTGCCAGTAGTAGTTCAGGCTACGAGCAGTACTTC.

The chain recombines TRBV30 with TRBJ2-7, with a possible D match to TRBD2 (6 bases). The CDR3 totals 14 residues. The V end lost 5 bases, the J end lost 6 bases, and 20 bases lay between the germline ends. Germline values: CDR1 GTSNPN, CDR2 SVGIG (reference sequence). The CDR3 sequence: CAWREAGWAGEQYF. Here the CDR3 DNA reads TGTGCCTGGCGTGAGGCGGGGTGGGCCGGCGAGCAGTACTTC.

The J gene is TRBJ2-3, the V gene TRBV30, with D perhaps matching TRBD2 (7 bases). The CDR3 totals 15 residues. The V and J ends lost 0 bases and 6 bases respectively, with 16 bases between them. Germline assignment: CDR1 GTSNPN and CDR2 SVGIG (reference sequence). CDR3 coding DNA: TGTGCCTGGAGTGTACACGGGGGGCGCAAGGATACGCAGTATTTT. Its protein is CAWSVHGGRKDTQYF.

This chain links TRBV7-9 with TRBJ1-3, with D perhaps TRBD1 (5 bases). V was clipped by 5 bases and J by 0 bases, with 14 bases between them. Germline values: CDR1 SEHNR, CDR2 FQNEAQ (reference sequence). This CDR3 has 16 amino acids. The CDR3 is CASSPRQTNSGNTIYF. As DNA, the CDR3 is TGTGCCAGCAGCCCCCGACAGACAAACTCTGGAAACACCATATATTTT.

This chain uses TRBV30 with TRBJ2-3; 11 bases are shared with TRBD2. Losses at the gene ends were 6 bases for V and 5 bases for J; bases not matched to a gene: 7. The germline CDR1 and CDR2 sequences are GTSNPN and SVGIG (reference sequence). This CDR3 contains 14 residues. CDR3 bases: TGTGCCTGTGAGAATAGCGGGAGGGGAGATACGCAGTATTTT. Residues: CACENSGRGDTQYF.